This T cell receptor beta chain originates from a study of OX40 agonist ivuxolimab in advanced cancers. Study-wide background: The study reported partial responses in three patients: one hepatocellular carcinoma, two cutaneous melanoma.

The CDR3 spans 16 residues. The V gene lost 5 bases and the J gene lost 2 bases, with 16 bases spanning the gap. CDR1 is SEHNR and CDR2 is FQNEAQ in the germline V gene (reference sequence). The repertoire was sequenced with immunoSEQ multiplex PCR; TCRdb's copy has only in-frame clones and lacks some. Here the sample spans tens of thousands of clones, approximately 80% being singletons. Study results and caveats: Still undetermined is the antigen specificity of the expanded peripheral T cells.

As regards this clone: The antigen remains unidentified.

This chain connects TRBV7-9 to TRBJ1-3; no firm D call. The source of this sequence is an adult with an advanced solid tumor such as melanoma, head and neck, liver or kidney cancer. Sequenced here: CD4+ or CD8+ T cells sorted from blood, sampled in a trial of the OX40 agonist ivuxolimab. CDR3 loop: CASSPPLSAAGNTIYF. CDR3 coding DNA: TGTGCCAGCAGCCCCCCCCTCTCAGCAGCTGGAAACACCATATATTTT.